This paragraph reports one T cell receptor (beta chain). The record originates from a study of blood T cell repertoires in COVID-19. Germline CDR1 LNHDA, CDR2 SQIVND (reference sequence). This CDR3 is 13 amino acids long. Germline trimming cut 7 bases from V and 8 bases from J; bases unmatched to any gene: 8. Here immunoSEQ multiplex PCR was the method, and the copy in TCRdb shows in-frame clones only, minus some. The data show about 250,000 clones, roughly 91% seen once. The sequencing input was peripheral blood. This TCR was recovered from a man aged 25-45 years with COVID-19, enrolled during active disease. The chain is built from TRBV19 and TRBJ1-2; 9 bases line up with TRBD1. The CDR3 DNA reads TGTGCCAGTAATACAGGGGGCTCGGTCGGCTACACCTTC. Its translation: CASNTGGSVGYTF.